The present T cell receptor (beta chain) was sequenced within a study of OX40 agonist ivuxolimab in advanced cancers. Study-wide findings and caveats: The authors also found low normalized T-cell clonal expansion in some nonresponders.

Generated by immunoSEQ multiplex PCR, the TCRdb table keeps only in-frame clones and is missing some. In the table there are nearly 60,000 clones, around 90% of which are singletons. Points on this clone: Its matching antigen is unknown.

The CDR3 totals 16 residues. Germline V gene data show CDR1 as LNHDA and CDR2 as SQIVND (reference sequence). The V and J ends lost 4 bases and 5 bases, in that order; junction bases with no gene match: 9. The receptor comes from an adult with an advanced solid tumor such as melanoma, head and neck, liver or kidney cancer. J is TRBJ1-1 and V is TRBV19, with 11 bases fitting TRBD1. The sample consisted of CD4+ or CD8+ T cells sorted from blood, taken in a trial of the OX40 agonist ivuxolimab. CDR3 coding DNA: TGTGCCAGTAGTACGGGGACAGGGGGTTTGAGAACTGAAGCTTTCTTT. This encodes CASSTGTGGLRTEAFF.